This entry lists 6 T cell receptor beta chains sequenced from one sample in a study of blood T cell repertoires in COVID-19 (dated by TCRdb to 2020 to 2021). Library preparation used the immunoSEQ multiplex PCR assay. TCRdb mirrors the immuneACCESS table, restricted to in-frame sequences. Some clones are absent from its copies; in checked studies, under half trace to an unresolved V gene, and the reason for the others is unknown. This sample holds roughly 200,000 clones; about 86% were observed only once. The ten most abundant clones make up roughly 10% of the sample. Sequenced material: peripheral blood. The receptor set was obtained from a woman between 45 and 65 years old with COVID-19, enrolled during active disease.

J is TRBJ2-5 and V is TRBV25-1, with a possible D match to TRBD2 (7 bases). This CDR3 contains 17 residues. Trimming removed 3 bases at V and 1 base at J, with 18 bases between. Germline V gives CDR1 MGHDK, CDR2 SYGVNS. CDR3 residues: CASSDNRGALSQETQYF. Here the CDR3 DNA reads TGTGCCAGCAGTGATAACCGGGGGGCCCTAAGCCAAGAGACCCAGTACTTC.

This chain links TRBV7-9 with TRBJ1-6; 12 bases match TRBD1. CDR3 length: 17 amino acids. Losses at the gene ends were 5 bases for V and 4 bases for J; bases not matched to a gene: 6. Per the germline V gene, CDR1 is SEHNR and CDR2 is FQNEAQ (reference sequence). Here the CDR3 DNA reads TGTGCCAGCAGCCTCCGGGACAGGGGGCTGTATAATTCACCCCTCCACTTT. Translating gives CASSLRDRGLYNSPLHF.

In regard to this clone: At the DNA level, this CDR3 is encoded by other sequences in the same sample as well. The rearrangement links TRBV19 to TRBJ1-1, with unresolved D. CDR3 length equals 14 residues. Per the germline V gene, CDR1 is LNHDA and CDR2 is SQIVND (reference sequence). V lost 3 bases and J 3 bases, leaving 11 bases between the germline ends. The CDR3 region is CASSIRGGDTEAFF. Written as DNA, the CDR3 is TGTGCCAGTAGTATCCGAGGCGGGGACACTGAAGCTTTCTTT.

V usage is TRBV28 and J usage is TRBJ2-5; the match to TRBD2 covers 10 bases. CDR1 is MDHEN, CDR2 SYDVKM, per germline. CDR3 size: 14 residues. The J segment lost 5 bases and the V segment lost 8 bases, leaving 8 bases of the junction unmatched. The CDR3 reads CASARAGGGETQYF. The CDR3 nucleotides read TGTGCCAGCGCCCGAGCGGGGGGGGGTGAGACCCAGTACTTC. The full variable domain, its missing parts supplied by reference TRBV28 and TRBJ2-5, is DVKVTQSSRYLVKRTGEKVFLECVQDMDHENMFWYRQDPGLGLRLIYFSYDVKMKEKGDIPEGYSVSREKKERFSLILESASTNQTSMYLCASARAGGGETQYFGPGTRLLVL.

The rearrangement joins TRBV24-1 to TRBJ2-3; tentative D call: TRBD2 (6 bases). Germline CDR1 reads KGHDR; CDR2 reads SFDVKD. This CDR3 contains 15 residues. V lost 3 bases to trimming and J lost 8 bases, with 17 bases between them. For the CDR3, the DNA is TGTGCCACCAGTGATACGGGTTTAGCGGATGGTACGCAGTATTTT. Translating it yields CATSDTGLADGTQYF.

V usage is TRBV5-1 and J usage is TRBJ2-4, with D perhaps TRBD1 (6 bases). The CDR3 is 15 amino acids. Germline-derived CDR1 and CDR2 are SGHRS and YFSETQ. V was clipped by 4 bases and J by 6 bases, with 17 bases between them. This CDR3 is CASSLQGSTGNIQYF. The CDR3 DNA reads TGCGCCAGCAGCCTACAGGGTAGTACGGGAAACATTCAGTACTTC.